Presented here are 14 T cell receptor beta chains from one specimen sequenced in a study of blood T cell repertoires in COVID-19. TCRdb's copy holds only in-frame clones and misses some; the assay was immunoSEQ multiplex PCR. Here the sample spans some 250,000 clones, around four fifths being singletons. Sequenced material: peripheral blood. All receptors come from an elderly man with acute or convalescent COVID-19.

The rearrangement joins TRBV1 to TRBJ2-3; the D call in the table, TRBD2, was not verified against the DNA. TRBV1 is shown as a pseudogene. There are 18 residues in the CDR3. The CDR3 DNA reads TGCACCAGCAGGCCGGGGGAGGGAGAGATAACAAGCACAGATACGCAGTATTTT. As protein: CTSRPGEGEITSTDTQYF.

The CDR3 sequence is CASSLFAGMGYNSPLHF. CDR3 bases: TGTGCCAGCAGCTTATTTGCAGGGATGGGCTATAATTCACCCCTCCACTTT. The chain joins TRBV7-6 to TRBJ1-6, with a possible D match to TRBD1 (5 bases). CDR1 SGHVS and CDR2 FNYEAQ come from the germline V gene. The CDR3 spans 17 residues. V was shortened by 2 bases and J by 3 bases, with 14 bases between the two germline ends.

This chain connects TRBV21-1 to TRBJ2-7; the table's D call of TRBD1 was not tested on the DNA. TRBV21-1 is designated a pseudogene. This CDR3 spans 12 amino acids. Written as DNA, the CDR3 is TGTGCCAGCGGCTGCATCCCCTACGAGCAGTACTTC. The encoded protein is CASGCIPYEQYF.

This clone was counted a single time. The V and J genes are TRBV9 and TRBJ1-3, with D possibly being TRBD1 (6 bases). V shed 4 bases and J shed 0 bases, with 11 bases lying between them. CDR1 is SGDLS, CDR2 YYNGEE, per germline. The CDR3 has 15 amino acids. CDR3 DNA: TGTGCCAGCAGCACTCAGGGGATCTCTGGAAACACCATATATTTT. Encoded protein: CASSTQGISGNTIYF.

This chain connects TRBV7-2 to TRBJ1-2; maybe TRBD1 (5 bases). CDR1 and CDR2 from the germline V gene are SGHTA and FQGNSA. The CDR3 contains 13 residues. Trimming took off 1 base at V and 5 bases at J, with 8 bases between the two ends. For the CDR3, the DNA is TGTGCCAGCAGCTTAGGGGAGGGGTATGGCTACACCTTC. Translation: CASSLGEGYGYTF.

Notes on this clone: The identical CDR3 is also encoded by other nucleotide sequences in the sample. The genes are TRBV5-1 and TRBJ2-3, with a tentative D call TRBD2 (6 bases). This CDR3 has 15 amino acids. The germline CDR1 and CDR2 sequences are SGHRS and YFSETQ. Deletions cut 0 bases from V and 0 bases from J, with 8 bases between. The CDR3 DNA is TGCGCCAGCAGCTTGGATGGGACTAGCACAGATACGCAGTATTTT. Its translation: CASSLDGTSTDTQYF. Full variable domain (remainder filled in from reference TRBV5-1 and TRBJ2-3): KAGVTQTPRYLIKTRGQQVTLSCSPISGHRSVSWYQQTPGQGLQFLFEYFSETQRNKGNFPGRFSGRQFSNSRSEMNVSTLELGDSALYLCASSLDGTSTDTQYFGPGTRLTVL.

The V and J genes are TRBV2 and TRBJ1-2; D ambiguous. Per germline, CDR1 SNHLY and CDR2 FYNNEI. The CDR3 is 11 residues long. Trimming removed 6 bases at V and 3 bases at J, with 5 bases between. CDR3 region: CASREDYGYTF. The CDR3 DNA follows: TGTGCCAGCAGGGAGGACTATGGCTACACCTTC. Using reference TRBV2 and TRBJ1-2 for the parts outside the CDR3, the full variable domain is EPEVTQTPSHQVTQMGQEVILRCVPISNHLYFYWYRQILGQKVEFLVSFYNNEISEKSEIFDDQFSVERPDGSNFTLKIRSTKLEDSAMYFCASREDYGYTFGSGTRLTVV.

The chain joins TRBV27 to TRBJ2-5, with 16 bases aligning to TRBD2. The germline V gene encodes CDR1 MNHEY and CDR2 SMNVEV (reference sequence). V lost 8 bases to trimming and J lost 0 bases; unmatched junction nucleotides: 12. The CDR3 has 19 amino acids. In DNA form, the CDR3 reads TGTGCCAGCCGAGGGACTAGCGGGAGGGCCTTACCGAACCAAGAGACCCAGTACTTC. Its protein product is CASRGTSGRALPNQETQYF.

In its sample, this clone was seen once. The chain combines TRBV18 with TRBJ1-2; D is ambiguous. Germline-derived CDR1 and CDR2 are KGHSH and LQKENI. The CDR3 sequence is 16 residues long. V lost 2 bases, J lost 7 bases, and 20 bases lay in between. CDR3 nucleotides: TGTGCCAGCTCACCAGATTTGGGAGGATATTCTCCTGGCTACACCTTC. It codes for CASSPDLGGYSPGYTF.

The genes are TRBV11-3 and TRBJ2-3, with D hard to call. V dropped 1 base and J dropped 2 bases, with 19 bases sitting between them. This CDR3 has 18 residues. CDR1 and CDR2 (germline): SGHNT, YENEEA. The CDR3 sequence: CASSLGIGSETSTDTQYF. The CDR3, as DNA: TGTGCCAGCAGCTTAGGAATTGGGTCGGAGACTTCCACAGATACGCAGTATTTT.

V usage is TRBV3-1 (or the pseudogene TRBV3-2) and J usage is TRBJ1-1; possible D gene TRBD1, 5 bases. Germline CDR1 reads LGHDT; CDR2 reads YNNKEL (reference sequence). V lost 2 bases, J lost 3 bases, and 7 bases lay in between. This CDR3 comprises 13 residues. CDR3 loop: CASSQLGDTEAFF. The DNA of the CDR3 is TGTGCCAGCAGCCAACTAGGGGACACTGAAGCTTTCTTT.

This chain links TRBV12-3 or TRBV12-4 with TRBJ1-2, with D possibly being TRBD1 (6 bases). This CDR3 region has 12 residues. Trimming cost V 5 bases and J 3 bases, with 7 bases left between them. DNA for the CDR3: TGTGCCAGCAGTCGACAGGACTATGGCTACACCTTC. Translation gives CASSRQDYGYTF.

The genes are TRBV10-3 and TRBJ1-4; 7 bases map to TRBD1. Germline trimming cut 5 bases from V and 4 bases from J; bases unmatched to any gene: 4. Per the germline V gene, CDR1 is ENHRY and CDR2 is SYGVKD. The CDR3 totals 14 residues. The CDR3 DNA reads as TGTGCCATCAGTCCGGGACAGAATAATGAAAAACTGTTTTTT. Translating gives CAISPGQNNEKLFF.

The chain carries TRBV30 and TRBJ1-5; 8 bases map to TRBD1. The CDR3 is made up of 14 amino acids. In germline, CDR1 is GTSNPN, CDR2 SVGIG (reference sequence). V gave up 2 bases and J gave up 1 base; unmatched junction bases: 1. CDR3 sequence reads: CAWSYRGSNQPQHF. CDR3 nucleotides: TGTGCCTGGAGTTACAGGGGGAGCAATCAGCCCCAGCATTTT.